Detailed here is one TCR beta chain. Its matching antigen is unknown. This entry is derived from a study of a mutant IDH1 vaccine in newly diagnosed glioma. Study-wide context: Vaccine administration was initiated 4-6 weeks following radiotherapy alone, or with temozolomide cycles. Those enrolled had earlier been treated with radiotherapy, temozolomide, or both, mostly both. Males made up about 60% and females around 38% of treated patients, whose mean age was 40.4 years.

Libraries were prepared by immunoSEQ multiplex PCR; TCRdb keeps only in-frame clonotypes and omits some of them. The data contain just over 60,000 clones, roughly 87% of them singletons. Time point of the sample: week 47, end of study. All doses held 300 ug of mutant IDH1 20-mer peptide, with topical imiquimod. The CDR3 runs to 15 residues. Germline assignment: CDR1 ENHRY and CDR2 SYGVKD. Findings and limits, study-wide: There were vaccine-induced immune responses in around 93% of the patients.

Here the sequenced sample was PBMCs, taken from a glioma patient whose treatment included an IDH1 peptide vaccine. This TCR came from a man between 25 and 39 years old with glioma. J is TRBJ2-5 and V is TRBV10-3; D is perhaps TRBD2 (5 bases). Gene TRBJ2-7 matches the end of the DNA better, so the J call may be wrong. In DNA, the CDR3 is TGTGCCATCAGTGAGTCTTTTGCGGGCGAGTACGAGCAGTACTTC. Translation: CAISESFAGEYEQYF.